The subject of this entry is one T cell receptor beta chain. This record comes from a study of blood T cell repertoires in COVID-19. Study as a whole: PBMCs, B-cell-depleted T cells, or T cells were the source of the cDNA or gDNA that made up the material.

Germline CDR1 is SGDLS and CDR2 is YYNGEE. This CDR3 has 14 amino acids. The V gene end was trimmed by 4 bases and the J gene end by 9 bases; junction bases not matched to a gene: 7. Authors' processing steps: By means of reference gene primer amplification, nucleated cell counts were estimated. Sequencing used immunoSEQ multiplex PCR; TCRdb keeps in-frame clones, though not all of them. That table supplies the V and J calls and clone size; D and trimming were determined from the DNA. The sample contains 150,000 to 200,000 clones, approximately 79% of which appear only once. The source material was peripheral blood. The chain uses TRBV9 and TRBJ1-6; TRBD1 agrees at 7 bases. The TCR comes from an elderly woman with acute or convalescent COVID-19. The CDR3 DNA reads TGTGCCAGCAGCTCCGGGACAGCAAGTTCACCCCTCCACTTT. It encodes CASSSGTASSPLHF.